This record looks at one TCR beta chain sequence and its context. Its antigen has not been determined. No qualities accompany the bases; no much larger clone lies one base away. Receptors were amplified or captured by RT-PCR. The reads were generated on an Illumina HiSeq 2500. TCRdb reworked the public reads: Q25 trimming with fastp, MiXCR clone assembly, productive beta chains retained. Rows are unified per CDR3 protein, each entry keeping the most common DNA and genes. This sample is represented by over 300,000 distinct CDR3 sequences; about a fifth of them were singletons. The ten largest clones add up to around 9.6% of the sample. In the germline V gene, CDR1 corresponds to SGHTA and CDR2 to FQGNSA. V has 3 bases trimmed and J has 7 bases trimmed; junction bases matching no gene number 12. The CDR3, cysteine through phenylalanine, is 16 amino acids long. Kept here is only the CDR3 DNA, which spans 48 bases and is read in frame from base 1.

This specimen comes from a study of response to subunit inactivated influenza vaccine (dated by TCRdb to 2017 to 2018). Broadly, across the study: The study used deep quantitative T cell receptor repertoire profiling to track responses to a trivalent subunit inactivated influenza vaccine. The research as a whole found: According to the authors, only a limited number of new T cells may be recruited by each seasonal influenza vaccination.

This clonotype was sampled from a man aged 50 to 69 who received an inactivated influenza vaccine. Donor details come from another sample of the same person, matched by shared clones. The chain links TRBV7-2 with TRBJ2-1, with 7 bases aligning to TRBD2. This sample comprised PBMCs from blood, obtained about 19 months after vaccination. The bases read TGTGCCAGCAGCTTCGCCGGTCGGGGGGTGGGAAATGAGCAGTTCTTC. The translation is CASSFAGRGVGNEQFF.